This is a list of T cell receptor beta chains from one sample in a study of radiation and T cells in renal cell carcinoma. The data were produced by immunoSEQ multiplex PCR, yet TCRdb's version contains in-frame clones alone and is incomplete. This sample carries 100,000 to 150,000 clones, more than 70% of them seen once, and the ten largest clones take around 6%. The sequences come from blood, collected from a patient whose treatment included radiotherapy and nephrectomy. The receptors originated from a woman in her sixties or seventies with renal cell carcinoma. The CDR3 runs from the conserved cysteine through the conserved F or W. A D gene is named only where the DNA matches it firmly. Clone size is not always given. Where it is, it says once, few, many or a class for expanded clones.

CASSIAPARPEAFF | TGTGCCAGCAGCATAGCACCCGCCCGCCCTGAAGCTTTCTTT | NA | TRBJ1-1 | TRBV7-8 | NA
CASQSGSGNTIYF | TGTGCCAGCCAATCAGGGTCTGGAAACACCATATATTTT | NA | TRBJ1-3 | TRBV25-1 | once
CASRVGGVNNSPLHF | TGTGCCAGCAGAGTAGGGGGGGTAAATAATTCACCCCTCCACTTT | NA | TRBJ1-6 | TRBV27 | NA
CSVETQVQETQYF | TGCAGCGTTGAGACACAGGTTCAAGAGACCCAGTACTTC | NA | TRBJ2-5 | TRBV29-1 | NA
CATRGSGNEQFF | TGTGCCACCCGGGGAAGCGGTAATGAGCAGTTCTTC | NA | TRBJ2-1 | TRBV2 | NA
CASSLGPTNYGYTF | TGCGCCAGCAGCTTGGGGCCAACTAACTATGGCTACACCTTC | NA | TRBJ1-2 | TRBV5-1 | NA
CASSLSAGWENEQFF | TGTGCCAGCAGCTTGTCGGCAGGATGGGAGAATGAGCAGTTCTTC | NA | TRBJ2-1 | TRBV5-4 | NA
CASSFAGTEAFF | TGTGCCAGCAGCTTTGCGGGCACTGAAGCTTTCTTT | NA | TRBJ1-1 | TRBV5-4 | NA
CASSLEAGQETQYF | TGCGCCAGCAGCTTGGAGGCAGGCCAAGAGACCCAGTACTTC | NA | TRBJ2-5 | TRBV5-1 | NA
CASSLGPNTEAFF | TGCGCCAGCAGCCTGGGACCGAACACTGAAGCTTTCTTT | NA | TRBJ1-1 | TRBV4-3 | NA
CASRRGDVYYEQYF | TGTGCCAGCAGGCGGGGGGACGTCTACTACGAGCAGTACTTC | TRBD2 | TRBJ2-7 | TRBV6-6 | NA
CASSLVGGRGPEQYF | TGTGCCAGCAGCTTAGTAGGTGGGCGGGGACCGGAGCAGTACTTC | NA | TRBJ2-7 | TRBV11-2 | NA
CASSQDRLVHIQYF | TGCGCCAGCAGCCAAGATCGCCTAGTTCACATTCAGTACTTC | NA | TRBJ2-4 | TRBV4-3 | NA
CASTEQGARTYNEQFF | TGTGCCAGCACAGAACAGGGGGCCAGGACCTACAATGAGCAGTTCTTC | TRBD1 | TRBJ2-1 | TRBV28 | NA
CASSSPDERKQYF | TGTGCCAGCAGTTCTCCCGACGAGAGGAAGCAGTACTTC | NA | TRBJ2-7 | TRBV28 | NA
CASSVAVTSSTDTQYF | TGTGCCAGCAGCGTAGCGGTGACCTCTAGCACAGATACGCAGTATTTT | NA | TRBJ2-3 | TRBV9 | NA
CATRRASDYEQYF | TGTGCCACTCGGAGGGCTAGCGACTACGAGCAGTACTTC | NA | TRBJ2-7 | TRBV6-5 | NA
CAWTPGVNTEAFF | TGTGCCTGGACCCCAGGAGTGAACACTGAAGCTTTCTTT | NA | TRBJ1-1 | TRBV30 | NA
CASSRVTAGNTGELFF | TGTGCCAGCTCACGAGTGACAGCAGGGAACACCGGGGAGCTGTTTTTT | NA | TRBJ2-2 | TRBV18 | NA
CASSIRGTGDSPLHF | TGTGCCAGTAGTATCCGCGGGACAGGGGATTCACCCCTCCACTTT | TRBD1 | TRBJ1-6 | TRBV19 | NA
CASSRGQGKTYEQYF | TGTGCCAGCAGCCGCGGACAGGGGAAGACCTACGAGCAGTACTTC | TRBD1 | TRBJ2-7 | TRBV7-9 | once
CASSPLGPGTDEKLFF | TGTGCCAGCTCACCCCTTGGCCCAGGGACGGATGAAAAACTGTTTTTT | NA | TRBJ1-4 | TRBV18 | NA
CASSRDSLGTEAFF | TGTGCCAGCAGCCGCGACAGTTTGGGCACTGAAGCTTTCTTT | NA | TRBJ1-1 | TRBV7-2 | NA
CASSQSYTF | TGCGCCAGCAGCCAATCCTACACCTTC | NA | TRBJ1-2 | TRBV4-1 | NA